Below, one T cell receptor beta chain is given with its context. The antigen is not known. The data stem from a study of identical twins. Per germline, CDR1 SQVTM and CDR2 ANQGSEA. The V end lost 4 bases, the J end lost 9 bases, and 7 bases lay between the germline ends. CDR3 length: 10 residues. Unique molecular identifiers were in the cDNA, with template-switch universal primer binding. A single record per CDR3 protein comes from TCRdb applying MiXCR to the 5' RACE reads. The sample holds about 890,000 distinct CDR3 sequences, roughly 12% seen once. Study-level results: The study based its conclusions on cross-sectional statistical analysis and did not follow the same donors. The presence of invariant MAIT and iNKT cells could partly confound analyses of zero-insertion sequences.

This sample was also put to use in a study of yellow fever vaccine responses in identical twins.

Input material: PBMCs. The TCR originated in a woman between 18 and 30 years old in good health. The chain uses TRBV29-1 and TRBJ2-1; no definite D call. The CDR3 bases are TGCAGCGTTGTTCGGGTTGAGCAGTTCTTC. This gives the protein CSVVRVEQFF.